This TCR beta chain was sequenced in a study of cytomegalovirus exposure and HLA in healthy donors. With V trimmed by 4 bases and J by 5 bases, 9 bases remained unmatched. The CDR3 sequence is 15 residues long. CDR1 is SGDLS, CDR2 YYNGEE, per germline. Vbeta (60) and Jbeta (13) primers were used in the PCR. Libraries were prepared by immunoSEQ multiplex PCR; TCRdb keeps only in-frame clonotypes and omits some of them. The table has over 200,000 clones, around 88% seen once; the top ten hold 0.95% to 1.1%. This chain links TRBV9 with TRBJ2-5; 9 nucleotides match TRBD2. The TCR sequence derives from a woman aged 18-29 years in good health and CMV-seronegative. Sequences were obtained from PBMCs. The CDR3 nucleotides are TGTGCCAGCAGCAGTAGCGGGGGCGGGGGGGAGACCCAGTACTTC. Encoded protein: CASSSSGGGGETQYF.